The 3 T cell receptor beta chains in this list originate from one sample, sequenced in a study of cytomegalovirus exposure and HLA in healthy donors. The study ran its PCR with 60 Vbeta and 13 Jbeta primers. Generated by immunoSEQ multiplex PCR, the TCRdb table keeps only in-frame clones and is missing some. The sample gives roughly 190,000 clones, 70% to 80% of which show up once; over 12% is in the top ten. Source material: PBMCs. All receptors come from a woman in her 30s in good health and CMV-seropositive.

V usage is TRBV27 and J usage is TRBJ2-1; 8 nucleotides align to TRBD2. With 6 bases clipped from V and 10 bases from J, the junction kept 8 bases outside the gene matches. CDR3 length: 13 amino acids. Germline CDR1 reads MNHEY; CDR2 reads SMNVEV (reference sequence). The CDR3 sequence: CASSSHRGGEQFF. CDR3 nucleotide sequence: TGTGCCAGCAGCTCCCACCGGGGGGGAGAGCAGTTCTTC.

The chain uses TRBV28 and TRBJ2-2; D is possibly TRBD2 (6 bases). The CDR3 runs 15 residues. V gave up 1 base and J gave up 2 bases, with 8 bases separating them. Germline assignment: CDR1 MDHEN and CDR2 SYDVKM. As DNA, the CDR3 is TGTGCCAGCAGTTTATCGGGGGAAAACACCGGGGAGCTGTTTTTT. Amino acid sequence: CASSLSGENTGELFF.

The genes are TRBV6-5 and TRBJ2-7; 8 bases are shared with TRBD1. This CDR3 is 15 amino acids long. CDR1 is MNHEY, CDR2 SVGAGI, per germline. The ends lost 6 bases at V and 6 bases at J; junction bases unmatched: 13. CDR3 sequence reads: CASRASGQGKIEQYF. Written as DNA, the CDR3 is TGTGCCAGCAGGGCAAGTGGACAGGGTAAGATCGAGCAGTACTTC.